This TCR beta chain was identified during a study of blood T cell repertoires in COVID-19. Whole-study context: Acute-phase and convalescent COVID-19 samples originated in the United States, Italy and Spain. From T cells, B-cell-depleted T cells, or PBMCs came the material, which was cDNA or gDNA.

Authors' data handling: Nucleated cell counts were estimated from reference gene primer amplification. The method was immunoSEQ multiplex PCR; TCRdb's version includes in-frame clones alone and lacks a portion of them. V, J and clone size derive from that table, while D and trimming were established from the DNA sequence. The sample has around 30,000 clones, 75% to 90% seen once. The CDR3 has 12 residues. The V and J ends lost 4 bases and 4 bases respectively, with 8 bases between them. Germline loops: CDR1 SNHLY, CDR2 FYNNEI. This receptor was identified in a human donor in a cohort sampled during active COVID-19. The source material was peripheral blood. The chain is built from TRBV2 and TRBJ2-7; TRBD1 might be the D (6 bases). The CDR3 DNA reads TGTGCCAGCAGTGTACAGGGTTACGAGCAGTACTTC. Its translation is CASSVQGYEQYF.